This is a list of T cell receptor beta chains from one sample in a study of regulatory T cells in long-lasting Graves disease. TCRdb re-analysed the multiplex PCR reads in MiXCR, keeping a single row per CDR3 protein. Here the sample spans a few hundred thousand distinct CDR3 sequences, roughly 10% being singletons. The sample was also linked to a second study, of T cells in Graves' hyperthyroidism and ophthalmopathy.

Specimen: peripheral blood mononuclear cells (PBMCs), collected at new diagnosis, from a patient treated with antithyroid drugs. The receptor source for this set is a woman aged 18-35 years with Graves disease. The CDR3 runs from the conserved cysteine through the conserved F or W. D genes are given only for firm matches. Size is stated for part of the rows, as once, few or many counts, or as a class when the clone is expanded.

D gene	V gene	J gene	clone size	CDR3 DNA	CDR3 protein
-	TRBV11-3	TRBJ1-1	-	TGTGCCAGCTCACCCCAGGGAATCGGGACCGGGCGGGTTAAGAACACTGAAGCTTTCTTT	CASSPQGIGTGRVKNTEAFF
-	TRBV7-3	TRBJ1-6	many	TGTGCCAGCAGTGCCAGGATGGGAGACTCACCCCTCCACTTT	CASSARMGDSPLHF
-	TRBV6-5	TRBJ1-1	many	TGTGCCAGCAGTTATGGTTCGGCGCTGATTGCGAACACTGAAGCTTTCTTT	CASSYGSALIANTEAFF
TRBD1	TRBV19	TRBJ1-1	many	TGTGCCAGTAGTATGTACAGGGGGCAAGAAGCTTTCTTT	CASSMYRGQEAFF
TRBD2	TRBV6-2/TRBV6-3	TRBJ2-1	-	TGTGCCAGCAGTCTTCGGACTAGCGGGGGGGAGGAGCAGTTCTTC	CASSLRTSGGEEQFF
-	TRBV6-2/TRBV6-3	TRBJ1-2	-	TGTGCCAGCAGTTATAGGGAATATGGCTACACCTTC	CASSYREYGYTF
TRBD1	TRBV2	TRBJ1-6	many	TGTGCCAGCAGTGACCTACAGGGGGCTAATTCACCCCTCCACTTT	CASSDLQGANSPLHF
TRBD2	TRBV6-2/TRBV6-3	TRBJ2-1	many	TGTGCCACGGGACTAGCGGACACCTACAATGAGCAGTTCTTC	CATGLADTYNEQFF
-	TRBV4-3	TRBJ1-2	many	TGCGCCAGCAGCCAAGAGGGCAGGGCGCCGTTGGGCTACACCTTC	CASSQEGRAPLGYTF
-	TRBV20-1	TRBJ1-6	many	TGCAGTGCTAAGAAACTCCAGGGTGACGGTTCACCCCTCCACTTT	CSAKKLQGDGSPLHF
TRBD2	TRBV9	TRBJ2-1	-	TGTGCCAGCAGCGTTACTGGGACTACTCATTACAATGAGCAGTTCTTC	CASSVTGTTHYNEQFF
-	TRBV9	TRBJ1-1	many	TGTGCCAGCAGCGTGGAACCGGGAACTGAAGCTTTCTTT	CASSVEPGTEAFF
-	TRBV18	TRBJ1-2	many	TGTGCCAGCTCACCACCGACAGGACATAACTATGGCTACACCTTC	CASSPPTGHNYGYTF
TRBD1	TRBV3-1	TRBJ1-1	many	TGTGCCAGCAGCCGAGCCGACAGGGTAGCTTTCTTT	CASSRADRVAFF
TRBD1	TRBV28	TRBJ2-7	many	TGTGCCAGCAGTCCGGACAGGAACGCTAACTACGAGCAGTACTTC	CASSPDRNANYEQYF
TRBD1	TRBV2	TRBJ2-3	many	TGTGCCAGCAGTGGAGGGGACAGTGGCACAGATACGCAGTATTTT	CASSGGDSGTDTQYF
TRBD2	TRBV29-1	TRBJ2-7	many	TGCAGCGTTGAGGGGATCTGGTCGACTAGCGGGACCTACGAGCAGTACTTC	CSVEGIWSTSGTYEQYF
TRBD2	TRBV13	TRBJ2-1	many	TGTGCCAGCAGCTTAGGAAGGCTAGCGGGATACAATGAGCAGTTCTTC	CASSLGRLAGYNEQFF
TRBD2	TRBV7-2	TRBJ2-7	many	TGTGCCAGCAGCTTAGCATCGGGACTAGCGGGTTCCTACGAGCAGTACTTC	CASSLASGLAGSYEQYF
-	TRBV10-3	TRBJ2-1	many	TGTGCCATCGGCTCGGGGCAGGTTACCTACAATGAGCAGTTCTTC	CAIGSGQVTYNEQFF
-	TRBV12-3/TRBV12-4	TRBJ1-5	many	TGTGCCAGCAGTTTCAAGGGGGGGAATCAGCCCCAGCATTTT	CASSFKGGNQPQHF
-	TRBV28	TRBJ2-5	-	TGTGCCAGCCGTTTATCCCTCGCCCCAGACAGATACCAAGAGACCCAGTACTTC	CASRLSLAPDRYQETQYF
-	TRBV12-3/TRBV12-4	TRBJ1-1	many	TGTGCCAGCAGTTTTTTTACCCCTCTGATCCGGGGGAACGCCGACCAAACCAACACTGAAGCTTTCTTT	CASSFFTPLIRGNADQTNTEAFF
-	TRBV6-1	TRBJ2-1	many	TGTGCCAGCAGTCCCAGCGTGGGCTACAATGAGCAGTTCTTC	CASSPSVGYNEQFF
-	TRBV29-1	TRBJ2-3	many	TGCAGCGTTGAAGGTGGGAGTAGCACAGATACGCAGTATTTT	CSVEGGSSTDTQYF
-	TRBV2	TRBJ2-5	many	TGTGCCAGCAGTGTCGTTAGGGGGGAAGAGACCCAGTACTTC	CASSVVRGEETQYF
TRBD1	TRBV20-1	TRBJ1-5	many	TGCAGTGCTACGGACAGGGACTATAGCAATCAGCCCCAGCATTTT	CSATDRDYSNQPQHF
TRBD1	TRBV7-2	TRBJ1-1	many	TGTGCCAGCAGCTTAGTTGGCGGACAGGGATATGCAGCTTTCTTT	CASSLVGGQGYAAFF
-	TRBV10-1	TRBJ2-2	many	TGCGCCAGCAGTGATGGGCAGTTTTTTACCGGGGAGCTGTTTTTT	CASSDGQFFTGELFF